These 18 T cell receptor beta chains share one sample of origin, sequenced in a study of CXCR3-negative and CXCR3-positive naive CD8 T cells. Overall study findings and caveats: The TRB CDR3s that CXCR3-positive naive cells carried were more hydrophobic than those of CXCR3-negative naive cells.

The antigens for these receptors are not known. Libraries were UMI-labeled 5' RACE TRB cDNA. TCRdb reprocessed the 5' RACE reads; each CDR3 protein has one entry and no DNA is given. In total, the table holds under 85,000 distinct CDR3 sequences. Sample: naive CXCR3+ CD8+ T cells from blood. As for subset: CD45RO-CCR7+CD27+CD95- naive CD8+ T cells expressing CXCR3 (TNR3+). The receptors derive from a human donor in good health. Some clones in this sample may be carry-over from other donors' samples.

V usage is TRBV6-6 and J usage is TRBJ2-2; TCRdb designates TRBD1, a call that cannot be tested without DNA. This CDR3 has 16 residues. Germline values: CDR1 MNHNY, CDR2 SVGAGI (reference sequence). CDR3 in amino acids: CASSYSAGVHTGELFF.

The rearrangement uses TRBV7-9 and TRBJ1-5; as DNA is missing, the TRBD1 call by TCRdb cannot be tested. This CDR3 is 15 amino acids long. CDR1 and CDR2 (germline): SEHNR, FQNEAQ (reference sequence). CDR3 residues: CASSPLDRGNQPQHF.

V is TRBV4-3 and J is TRBJ2-7. Per germline, CDR1 LGHNA and CDR2 YSLEER. CDR3 length: 13 amino acids. This chain's CDR3 is CASSQGDPLEQYF.

The gene calls are TRBV5-6 and TRBJ1-5; TCRdb lists TRBD1, though no DNA is available to test this call. The germline V gene encodes CDR1 SGHDT and CDR2 YYEEEE. This CDR3 contains 16 residues. The CDR3 reads CASSLEPWGAHQPQHF.

V is TRBV27 and J is TRBJ1-5; no DNA is available, so the TRBD1 call from TCRdb remains unchecked. The CDR3 is made up of 14 amino acids. Looked up from germline, CDR1 is MNHEY and CDR2 is SMNVEV (reference sequence). CDR3 amino acids: CASSWGGTNQPQHF.

The chain uses TRBV6-6 and TRBJ2-7; TCRdb's D call of TRBD1 is untestable without DNA. This CDR3 comprises 14 residues. Germline V gene sequence: CDR1 MNHNY, CDR2 SVGAGI (reference sequence). The CDR3 here is CASSPSGQPYEQYF.

The rearrangement links TRBV7-6 to TRBJ2-3; as DNA is missing, the TRBD2 call by TCRdb cannot be tested. Looked up from germline, CDR1 is SGHVS and CDR2 is FNYEAQ. The CDR3 totals 16 residues. The CDR3 region is CASSEGEASTTDTQYF.

The chain combines TRBV20-1 with TRBJ2-2; TCRdb selects TRBD2, and the lack of DNA leaves this call unchecked. CDR1 is DFQATT, CDR2 SNEGSKA, per germline (reference sequence). This CDR3 has 16 amino acids. CDR3 in amino acids: CSARDELAGDTGELFF.

The rearrangement links TRBV7-8 to TRBJ2-7; TCRdb proposes TRBD2, but this gene call is untestable without DNA. The CDR3 is 13 residues long. Germline CDR1 and CDR2: SGHVS and FQNEAQ. This chain's CDR3 is CASSSDYNIEQYF.

The CDR3 sequence: CSVEDWTGMSYNEQFF. The chain couples TRBV29-1 to TRBJ2-1; there is no DNA to check the TCRdb D call of TRBD1. The CDR3 sequence is 16 residues long. Germline V CDR1 and CDR2: SQVTM, ANQGSEA.

The chain couples TRBV29-1 to TRBJ1-1; TCRdb names TRBD1, which stays unverified in the absence of DNA. The V gene's germline CDR1 is SQVTM and CDR2 ANQGSEA. CDR3 size: 15 residues. The CDR3 protein is CSSHDRGGMNTEAFF.

V and J are TRBV7-3 and TRBJ2-3; TCRdb's assignment of TRBD2 cannot be checked, as there is no DNA. The CDR3 length is 16 residues. Germline-derived CDR1 and CDR2 are SGHTA and FQGTGA. The CDR3 here is CASSVIAGERSDTQYF. The full variable domain, in which reference TRBV7-3 and TRBJ2-3 provide the parts outside the CDR3, is GAGVSQTPSNKVTEKGKYVELRCDPISGHTALYWYRQSLGQGPEFLIYFQGTGAADDSGLPNDRFFAVRPEGSVSTLKIQRTERGDSAVYLCASSVIAGERSDTQYFGPGTRLTVL.

V is TRBV4-3 and J is TRBJ2-3; TCRdb gives TRBD1 as the D gene, but with no DNA this cannot be confirmed. The germline V gene encodes CDR1 LGHNA and CDR2 YSLEER. This CDR3 is built from 17 residues. The CDR3 region is CASSQDNRWDNTDTQYF.

V gene TRBV25-1 combines with J gene TRBJ1-6. The CDR3 runs 16 residues. Germline V gene data show CDR1 as MGHDK and CDR2 as SYGVNS. CDR3 region: CASSERVPYPNSPLHF.

The chain couples TRBV20-1 to TRBJ2-1. The CDR3 loop spans 16 amino acids. Germline V gene sequence: CDR1 DFQATT, CDR2 SNEGSKA (reference sequence). The CDR3 is CSARDHDEGSYNEQFF.

This chain links TRBV7-6 with TRBJ1-1. Germline CDR1 reads SGHVS; CDR2 reads FNYEAQ. The length of the CDR3 is 13 residues. CDR3: CASGASGRTEAFF. Using reference TRBV7-6 and TRBJ1-1 for the parts outside the CDR3, the full variable domain is GAGVSQSPRYKVTKRGQDVALRCDPISGHVSLYWYRQALGQGPEFLTYFNYEAQQDKSGLPNDRFSAERPEGSISTLTIQRTEQRDSAMYRCASGASGRTEAFFGQGTRLTVV.

The chain has TRBV5-1 and TRBJ2-5; TCRdb names TRBD2, which stays unverified in the absence of DNA. Germline CDR1 and CDR2: SGHRS and YFSETQ. This CDR3 comprises 14 residues. CDR3 loop: CASSLGAGPETLYF.

The CDR3 reads CSVVTGANTEAFF. This rearrangement joins TRBV29-1 to TRBJ1-1; the D call from TCRdb, TRBD1, cannot be confirmed without DNA. The CDR3 length is 13 residues. Looked up from germline, CDR1 is SQVTM and CDR2 is ANQGSEA.